Listed below are T cell receptor beta chains from one sample, sequenced in a study of blood T cell repertoires in COVID-19. This table comes from immunoSEQ multiplex PCR, and its TCRdb copy is limited to in-frame clones, with some not included. Of 70,000 or so clones in the sample, 75% to 85% are singletons; the top ten hold around 47%. The material sequenced was peripheral blood. The receptors shown here come from a human donor in a cohort sampled during active COVID-19. The CDR3 runs from the conserved cysteine through the conserved F or W. D genes are given only for firm matches. Not every row has a clone size; where given, it reads once, few, many or a size class.

J gene	D gene	V gene	clone size	CDR3 protein	CDR3 DNA
TRBJ1-3	TRBD1	TRBV19	-	CATTDRARNTIYF	TGTGCCACTACGGACAGGGCCAGAAACACCATATATTTT
TRBJ2-3	TRBD1	TRBV24-1	many	CATSDSSARGRTDTQYF	TGTGCCACCAGTGATTCGTCGGCCAGGGGGCGTACAGATACGCAGTATTTT
TRBJ1-2	-	TRBV19	-	CASKSPANRDRYGYTF	TGTGCCAGTAAATCTCCCGCAAACAGGGACCGATATGGCTACACCTTC
TRBJ2-7	-	TRBV15	-	CATGRRTRYEQYF	TGTGCCACCGGGAGGAGAACCCGCTACGAGCAGTACTTC
TRBJ1-1	TRBD1	TRBV3-1/TRBV3-2	-	CASSQVGGKAEAFF	TGTGCCAGCAGCCAAGTAGGGGGCAAGGCTGAAGCTTTCTTT
TRBJ2-5	-	TRBV12-3/TRBV12-4	once	CASRPPGEETQYF	TGTGCCAGCAGGCCTCCAGGGGAAGAGACCCAGTACTTC
TRBJ1-4	-	TRBV28	-	CASHTSTNEKLFF	TGTGCCAGTCACACCTCAACTAATGAAAAACTGTTTTTT
TRBJ2-1	TRBD2	TRBV6-4	few	CASSPSGTSYNEQFF	TGTGCCAGCTCACCAAGCGGGACCTCCTACAATGAGCAGTTCTTC
TRBJ1-3	TRBD1	TRBV18	-	CASSPLGQGGNTIYF	TGTGCCAGCTCACCACTCGGACAGGGGGGAAACACCATATATTTT
TRBJ2-1	TRBD2	TRBV18	-	CASSLLGTSGRGGLYNEQFF	TGTGCCAGCTCACTACTCGGGACTAGCGGGAGGGGGGGTCTCTACAATGAGCAGTTCTTC
TRBJ1-4	-	TRBV28	-	CASSLDGGSPNEKLFF	TGTGCCAGCAGTTTGGATGGGGGCAGTCCTAATGAAAAACTGTTTTTT
TRBJ2-1	TRBD2	TRBV10-3	-	CAISDGSGGYNEQFF	TGTGCCATCAGTGACGGTAGCGGGGGTTACAATGAGCAGTTCTTC
TRBJ2-2	TRBD2	TRBV6-1	-	CASSVPGVAGRGELFF	TGTGCCAGCAGTGTCCCCGGGGTAGCGGGGCGCGGGGAGCTGTTTTTT
TRBJ2-2	-	TRBV24-1	-	CATSLSAGAHINTGELFF	TGTGCCACCAGCCTCTCGGCGGGGGCCCACATTAACACCGGGGAGCTGTTTTTT
TRBJ2-1	TRBD2	TRBV10-1	few	CASSEREGGSNEQFF	TGCGCCAGCAGTGAGCGGGAGGGAGGGAGCAATGAGCAGTTCTTC